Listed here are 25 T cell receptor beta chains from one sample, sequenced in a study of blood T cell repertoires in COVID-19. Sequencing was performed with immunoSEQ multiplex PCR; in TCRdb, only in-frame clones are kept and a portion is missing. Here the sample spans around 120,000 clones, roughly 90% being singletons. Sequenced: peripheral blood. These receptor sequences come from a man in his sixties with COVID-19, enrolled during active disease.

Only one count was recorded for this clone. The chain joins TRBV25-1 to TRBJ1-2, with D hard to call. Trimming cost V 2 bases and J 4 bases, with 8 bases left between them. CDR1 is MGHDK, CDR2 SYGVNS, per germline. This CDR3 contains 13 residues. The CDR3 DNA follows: TGTGCCAGCAGTGAAGAACAGTTCTATGGCTACACCTTC. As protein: CASSEEQFYGYTF.

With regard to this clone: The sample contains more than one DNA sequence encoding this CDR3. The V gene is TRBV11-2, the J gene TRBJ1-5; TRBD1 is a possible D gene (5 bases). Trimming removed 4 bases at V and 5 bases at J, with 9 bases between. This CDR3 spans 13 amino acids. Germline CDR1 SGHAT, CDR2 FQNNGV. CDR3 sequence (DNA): TGTGCCAGCAGCTCTGACAGAGATCAGCCCCAGCATTTT. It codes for CASSSDRDQPQHF.

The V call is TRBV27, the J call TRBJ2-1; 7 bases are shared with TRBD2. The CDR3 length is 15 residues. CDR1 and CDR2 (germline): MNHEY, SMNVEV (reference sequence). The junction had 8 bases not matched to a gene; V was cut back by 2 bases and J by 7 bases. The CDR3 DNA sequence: TGTGCCAGCAGTTTAGGTGGGAGGGCTGAAAATGAGCAGTTCTTC. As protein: CASSLGGRAENEQFF.

The CDR3 region has the DNA TGTGCCAGCAGCCAAGCGGGAGAGACCCAGTACTTC. Its translation is CASSQAGETQYF. V and J are TRBV14 and TRBJ2-5, with unresolved D. CDR3 size: 12 residues. V lost 1 base to trimming and J lost 4 bases, with 4 bases between them. CDR1 SGHDN and CDR2 FVKESK come from the germline V gene.

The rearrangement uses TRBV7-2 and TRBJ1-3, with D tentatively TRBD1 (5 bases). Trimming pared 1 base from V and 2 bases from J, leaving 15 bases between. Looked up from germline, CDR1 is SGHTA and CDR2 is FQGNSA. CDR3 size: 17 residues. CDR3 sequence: CASSLESWQGPGNTIYF. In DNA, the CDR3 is TGTGCCAGCAGCTTAGAATCTTGGCAGGGTCCTGGAAACACCATATATTTT.

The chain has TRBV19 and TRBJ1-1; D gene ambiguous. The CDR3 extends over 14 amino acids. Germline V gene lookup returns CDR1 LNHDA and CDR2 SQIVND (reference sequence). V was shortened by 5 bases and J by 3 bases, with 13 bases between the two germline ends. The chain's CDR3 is CASSAPPTHTEAFF. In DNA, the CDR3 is TGTGCCAGTAGTGCTCCCCCGACACACACTGAAGCTTTCTTT.

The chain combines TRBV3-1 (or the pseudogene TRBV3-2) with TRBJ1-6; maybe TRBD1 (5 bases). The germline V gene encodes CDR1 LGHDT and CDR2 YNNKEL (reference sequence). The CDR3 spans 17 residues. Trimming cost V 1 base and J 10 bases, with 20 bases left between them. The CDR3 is CASSQALGGTTGSPLHF. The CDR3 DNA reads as TGTGCCAGCAGCCAAGCTTTAGGAGGGACGACGGGATCACCCCTCCACTTT.

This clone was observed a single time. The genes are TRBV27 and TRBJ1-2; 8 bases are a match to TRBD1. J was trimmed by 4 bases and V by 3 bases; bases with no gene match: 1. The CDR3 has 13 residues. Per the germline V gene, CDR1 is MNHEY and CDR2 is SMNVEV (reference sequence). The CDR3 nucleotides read TGTGCCAGCAGTTTCACAGGGGGCTATGGCTACACCTTC. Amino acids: CASSFTGGYGYTF.

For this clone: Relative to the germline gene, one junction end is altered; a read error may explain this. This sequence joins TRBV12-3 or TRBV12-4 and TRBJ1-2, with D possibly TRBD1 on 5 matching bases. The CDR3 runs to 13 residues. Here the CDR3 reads CASSPSQDYGYTF. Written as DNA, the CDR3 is TGTGCCAGCAGTCCCTCACAGGACTACGGCTACACCTTC.

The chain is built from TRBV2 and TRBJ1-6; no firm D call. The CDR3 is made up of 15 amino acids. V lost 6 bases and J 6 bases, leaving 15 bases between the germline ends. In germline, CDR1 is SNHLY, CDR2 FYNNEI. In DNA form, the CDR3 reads TGTGCCAGCAGGTTCCCGGGAGCTTCTAATTCACCCCTCCACTTT. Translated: CASRFPGASNSPLHF.

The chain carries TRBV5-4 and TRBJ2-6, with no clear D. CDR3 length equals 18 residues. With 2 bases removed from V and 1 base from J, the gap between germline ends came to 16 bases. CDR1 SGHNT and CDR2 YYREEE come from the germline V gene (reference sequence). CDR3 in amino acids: CASSFSQLPASGANVLTF. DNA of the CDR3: TGTGCCAGCAGCTTTTCACAGCTCCCGGCGTCTGGGGCCAACGTCCTGACTTTC.

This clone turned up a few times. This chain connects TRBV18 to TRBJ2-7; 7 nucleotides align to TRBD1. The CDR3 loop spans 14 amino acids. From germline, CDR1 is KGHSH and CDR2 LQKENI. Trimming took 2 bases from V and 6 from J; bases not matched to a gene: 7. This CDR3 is CASSPRTGAIEQYF. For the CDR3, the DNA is TGTGCCAGCTCACCAAGGACAGGCGCCATCGAGCAGTACTTC.

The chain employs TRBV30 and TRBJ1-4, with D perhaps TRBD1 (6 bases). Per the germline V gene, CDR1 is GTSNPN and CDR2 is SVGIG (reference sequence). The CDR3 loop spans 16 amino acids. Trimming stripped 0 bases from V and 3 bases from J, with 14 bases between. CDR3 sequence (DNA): TGTGCCTGGAGTGTAGAGCGGGGGGCTGCTAATGAAAAACTGTTTTTT. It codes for CAWSVERGAANEKLFF. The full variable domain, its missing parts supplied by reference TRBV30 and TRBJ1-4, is SQTIHQWPATLVQPVGSPLSLECTVEGTSNPNLYWYRQAAGRGLQLLFYSVGIGQISSEVPQNLSASRPQDRQFILSSKKLLLSDSGFYLCAWSVERGAANEKLFFGSGTQLSVL.

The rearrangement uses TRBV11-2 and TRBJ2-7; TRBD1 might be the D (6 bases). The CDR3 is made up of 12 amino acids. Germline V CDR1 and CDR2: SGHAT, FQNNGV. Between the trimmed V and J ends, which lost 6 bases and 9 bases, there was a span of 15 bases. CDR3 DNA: TGTGCCAGCAGACTTCTGACAGGTCGGCAGTACTTC. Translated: CASRLLTGRQYF.

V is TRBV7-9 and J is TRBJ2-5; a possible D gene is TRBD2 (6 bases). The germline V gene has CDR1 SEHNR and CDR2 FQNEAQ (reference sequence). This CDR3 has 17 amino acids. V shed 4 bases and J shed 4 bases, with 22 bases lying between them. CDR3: CASSSSGFGGQIETQYF. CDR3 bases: TGTGCCAGCAGCTCTTCCGGGTTCGGGGGTCAGATAGAGACCCAGTACTTC.

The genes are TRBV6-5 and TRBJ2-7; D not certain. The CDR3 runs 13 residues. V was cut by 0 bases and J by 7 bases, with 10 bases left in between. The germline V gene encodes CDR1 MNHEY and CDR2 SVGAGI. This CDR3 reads CASSYSIGREQYF. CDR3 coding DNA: TGTGCCAGCAGTTACTCGATTGGTCGGGAGCAGTACTTC.

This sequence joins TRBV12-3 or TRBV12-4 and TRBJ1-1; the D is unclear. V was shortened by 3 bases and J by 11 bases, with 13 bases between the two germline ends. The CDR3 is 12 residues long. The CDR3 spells CASSFDKFEAFF. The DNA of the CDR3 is TGTGCCAGCAGTTTTGACAAGTTTGAGGCTTTCTTT.

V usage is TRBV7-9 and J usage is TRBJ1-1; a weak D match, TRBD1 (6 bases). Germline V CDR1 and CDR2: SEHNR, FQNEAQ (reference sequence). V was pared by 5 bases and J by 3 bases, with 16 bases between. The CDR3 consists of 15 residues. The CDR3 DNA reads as TGTGCCAGCAGCCCGCCGGACAGAATCGACACTGAAGCTTTCTTT. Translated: CASSPPDRIDTEAFF.

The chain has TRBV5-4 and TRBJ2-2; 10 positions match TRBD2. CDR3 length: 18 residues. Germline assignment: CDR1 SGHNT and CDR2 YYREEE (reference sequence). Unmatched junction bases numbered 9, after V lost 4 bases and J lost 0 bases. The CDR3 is CASSNSRAGGPNTGELFF. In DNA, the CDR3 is TGTGCCAGCAGCAATAGTCGAGCGGGAGGGCCGAACACCGGGGAGCTGTTTTTT. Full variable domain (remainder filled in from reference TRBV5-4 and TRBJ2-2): ETGVTQSPTHLIKTRGQQVTLRCSSQSGHNTVSWYQQALGQGPQFIFQYYREEENGRGNFPPRFSGLQFPNYSSELNVNALELDDSALYLCASSNSRAGGPNTGELFFGEGSRLTVL.

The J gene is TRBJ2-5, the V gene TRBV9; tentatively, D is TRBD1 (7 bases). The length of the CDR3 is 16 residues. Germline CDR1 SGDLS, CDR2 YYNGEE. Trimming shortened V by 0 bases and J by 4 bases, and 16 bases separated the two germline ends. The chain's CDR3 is CASSVAEGQGGETQYF. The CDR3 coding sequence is TGTGCCAGCAGCGTAGCGGAGGGGCAGGGGGGAGAGACCCAGTACTTC.

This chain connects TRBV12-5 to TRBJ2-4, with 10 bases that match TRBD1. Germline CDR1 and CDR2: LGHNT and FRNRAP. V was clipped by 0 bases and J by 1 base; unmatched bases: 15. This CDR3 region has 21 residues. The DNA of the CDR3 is TGTGCTAGTGGTTTGGTGTTAGGGACAGGGGCATCCCATTTCGCCAAAAACATTCAGTACTTC. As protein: CASGLVLGTGASHFAKNIQYF.

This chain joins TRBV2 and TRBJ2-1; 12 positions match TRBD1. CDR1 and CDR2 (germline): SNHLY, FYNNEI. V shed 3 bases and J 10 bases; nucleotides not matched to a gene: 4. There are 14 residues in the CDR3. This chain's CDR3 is CASSEGQGAGEQFF. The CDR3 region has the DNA TGTGCCAGCAGTGAGGGACAGGGGGCCGGGGAGCAGTTCTTC.

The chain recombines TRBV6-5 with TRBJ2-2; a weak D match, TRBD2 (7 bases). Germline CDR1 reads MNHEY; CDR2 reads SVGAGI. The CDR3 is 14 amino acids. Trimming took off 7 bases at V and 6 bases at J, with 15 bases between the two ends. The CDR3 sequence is CASTEGGAPGELFF. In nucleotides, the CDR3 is TGTGCCAGCACCGAGGGGGGGGCCCCCGGGGAGCTGTTTTTT.

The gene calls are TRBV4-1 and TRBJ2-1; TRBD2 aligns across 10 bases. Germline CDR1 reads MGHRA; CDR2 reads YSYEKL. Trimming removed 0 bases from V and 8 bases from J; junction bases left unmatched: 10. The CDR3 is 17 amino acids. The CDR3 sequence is CASSQDASGSFGDEQFF. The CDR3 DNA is TGCGCCAGCAGCCAAGATGCTAGCGGGAGTTTCGGGGATGAGCAGTTCTTC.

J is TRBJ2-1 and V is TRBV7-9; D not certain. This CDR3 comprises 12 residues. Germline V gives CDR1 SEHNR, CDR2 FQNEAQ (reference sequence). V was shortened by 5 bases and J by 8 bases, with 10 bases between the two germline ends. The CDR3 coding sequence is TGTGCCAGCAGCATACTAACCTATGAGCAGTTCTTC. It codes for CASSILTYEQFF.